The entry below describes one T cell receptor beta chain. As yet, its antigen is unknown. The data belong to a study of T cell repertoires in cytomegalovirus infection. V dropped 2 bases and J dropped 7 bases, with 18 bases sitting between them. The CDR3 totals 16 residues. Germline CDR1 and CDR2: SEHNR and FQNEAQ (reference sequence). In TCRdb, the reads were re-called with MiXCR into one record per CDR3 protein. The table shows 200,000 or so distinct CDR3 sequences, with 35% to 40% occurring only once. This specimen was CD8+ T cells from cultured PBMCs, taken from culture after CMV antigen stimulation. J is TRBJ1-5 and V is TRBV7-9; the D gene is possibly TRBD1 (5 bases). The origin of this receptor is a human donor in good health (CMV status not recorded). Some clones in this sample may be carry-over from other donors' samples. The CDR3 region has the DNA TGTGCCAGCAGCTTAAAGGGGAGCAGGGAGCAGCAGCCCCAGCATTTT. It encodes CASSLKGSREQQPQHF. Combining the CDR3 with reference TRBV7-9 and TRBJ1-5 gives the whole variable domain DTGVSQNPRHKITKRGQNVTFRCDPISEHNRLYWYRQTLGQGPEFLTYFQNEAQLEKSRLLSDRFSAERPKGSFSTLEIQRTEQGDSAMYLCASSLKGSREQQPQHFGDGTRLSIL.